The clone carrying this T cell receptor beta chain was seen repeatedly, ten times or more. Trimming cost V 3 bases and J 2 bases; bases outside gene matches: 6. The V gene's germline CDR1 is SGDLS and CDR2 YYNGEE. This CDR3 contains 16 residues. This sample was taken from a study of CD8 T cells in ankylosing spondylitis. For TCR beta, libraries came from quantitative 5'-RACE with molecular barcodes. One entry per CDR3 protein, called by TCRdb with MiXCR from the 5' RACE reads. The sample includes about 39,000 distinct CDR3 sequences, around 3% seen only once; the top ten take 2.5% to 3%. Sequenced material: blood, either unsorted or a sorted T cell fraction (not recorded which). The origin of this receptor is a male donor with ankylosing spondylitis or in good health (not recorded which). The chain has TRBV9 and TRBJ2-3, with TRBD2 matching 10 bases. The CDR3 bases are TGTGCCAGCAGCGCCCTAGCGGGGGCCGTCACAGATACGCAGTATTTT. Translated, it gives CASSALAGAVTDTQYF.